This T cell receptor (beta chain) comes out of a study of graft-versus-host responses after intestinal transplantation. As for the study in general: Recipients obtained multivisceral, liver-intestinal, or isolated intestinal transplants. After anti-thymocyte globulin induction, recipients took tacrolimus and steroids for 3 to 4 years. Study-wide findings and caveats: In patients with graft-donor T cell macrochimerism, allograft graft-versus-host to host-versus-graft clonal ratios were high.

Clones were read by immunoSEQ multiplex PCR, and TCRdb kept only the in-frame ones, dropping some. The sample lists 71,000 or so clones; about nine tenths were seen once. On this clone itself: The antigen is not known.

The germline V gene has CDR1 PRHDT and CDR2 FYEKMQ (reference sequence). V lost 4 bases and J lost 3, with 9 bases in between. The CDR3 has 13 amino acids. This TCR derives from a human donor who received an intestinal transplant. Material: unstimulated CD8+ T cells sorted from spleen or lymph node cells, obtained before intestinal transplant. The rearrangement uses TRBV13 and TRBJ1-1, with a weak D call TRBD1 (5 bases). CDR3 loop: CASSSGGYTEAFF. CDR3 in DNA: TGTGCCAGCAGCTCGGGGGGTTACACTGAAGCTTTCTTT.